This is a list of T cell receptor beta chains from one sample in a study of graft-versus-host responses after intestinal transplantation. Assay used: immunoSEQ multiplex PCR; TCRdb lists only in-frame clones, some missing. Of about 40,000 clones in the sample, less than 95% were seen once. The sample here was PBMCs, taken almost 320 days after intestinal transplant. The receptors stem from a human patient who received an intestinal transplant, so some T cells may come from the graft donor. Both conserved end residues are part of each CDR3. The D gene is left open where the match is weak. Only part of the rows carry a size: once, few, many, or a class if the clone is expanded.

NA,TRBV6-1,TRBJ1-3,few,CASGRYSGNTIYF,TGTGCCAGCGGACGGTACTCTGGAAACACCATATATTTT
TRBD1,TRBV23-1,TRBJ2-4,NA,CASRTGTARFQYF,TGCGCCAGCAGGACCGGGACAGCGCGATTTCAGTACTTC
TRBD1,TRBV5-1,TRBJ1-2,NA,CASQRQGEGYTF,TGCGCCAGCCAACGACAGGGCGAGGGCTACACCTTC
TRBD2,TRBV6-6,TRBJ2-3,NA,CASSASGGAGSDTQYF,TGTGCCAGCAGTGCCAGCGGGGGGGCTGGTTCCGATACGCAGTATTTT
TRBD2,TRBV6-4,TRBJ2-3,NA,CASSATSGRTDTQYF,TGTGCCAGCAGTGCGACTAGCGGGAGAACAGATACGCAGTATTTT
TRBD2,TRBV16,TRBJ2-7,NA,CASSQSLWAGVYNEQYF,TGTGCCAGCAGCCAATCACTTTGGGCGGGAGTTTACAACGAGCAGTACTTC
NA,TRBV28,TRBJ2-7,NA,CASSLLGQNSYEQYF,TGTGCCAGCAGTTTGCTGGGGCAGAACTCCTACGAGCAGTACTTC
NA,TRBV5-1,TRBJ1-1,once,CASSWRGSGTEAFF,TGCGCCAGCAGCTGGAGGGGGTCAGGAACTGAAGCTTTCTTT
NA,TRBV14,TRBJ2-7,NA,CASRESPSYEQYF,TGTGCCAGCAGGGAAAGTCCCTCCTACGAGCAGTACTTC
TRBD2,TRBV6-1,TRBJ2-7,NA,CASSEKAGRSYEQYF,TGTGCCAGCAGTGAAAAAGCGGGGCGGTCCTACGAGCAGTACTTC
TRBD1,TRBV4-1,TRBJ2-5,NA,CASSYDREETQYF,TGCGCCAGCAGCTATGACAGGGAAGAGACCCAGTACTTC
NA,TRBV7-3,TRBJ1-1,NA,CASSLSSGAEAFF,TGTGCCAGCAGCTTATCGTCAGGGGCTGAAGCTTTCTTT
NA,TRBV29-1,TRBJ2-5,NA,CSVVRSSQETQYF,TGCAGCGTTGTTCGGTCTAGCCAGGAGACCCAGTACTTC
NA,TRBV12-5,TRBJ1-5,NA,CASGLYRYDRPQHF,TGTGCTAGTGGTTTATACAGGTACGATAGGCCCCAGCATTTT
TRBD2,TRBV2,TRBJ2-3,NA,CASSEGLAIDADTQYF,TGTGCCAGCAGTGAGGGACTAGCAATAGATGCAGATACGCAGTATTTT
NA,TRBV11-2,TRBJ1-4,NA,CASTRNVDGEKLFF,TGTGCCAGCACCCGTAACGTGGACGGTGAAAAACTGTTTTTT
NA,TRBV4-1,TRBJ2-1,NA,CASSQDLMYFSYNEQFF,TGCGCCAGCAGCCAAGACTTAATGTATTTTTCCTACAATGAGCAGTTCTTC
NA,TRBV6-1,TRBJ1-6,NA,CASSSQGERNSPLHF,TGTGCCAGCAGTTCACAGGGCGAGAGGAATTCACCCCTCCACTTT
TRBD1,TRBV7-3,TRBJ2-7,NA,CASSLTPTDRGGEQYF,TGTGCCAGCAGCTTAACCCCAACGGACAGGGGGGGCGAGCAGTACTTC
NA,TRBV7-2,TRBJ1-1,NA,CASSLGSEAFF,TGTGCCAGCAGCCTGGGGTCTGAAGCTTTCTTT
NA,TRBV29-1,TRBJ2-2,NA,CSVLGLSTNTGELFF,TGCAGCGTCCTCGGACTATCTACGAACACCGGGGAGCTGTTTTTT
TRBD2,TRBV27,TRBJ2-1,NA,CASSPRTSGTHEQFF,TGTGCCAGCAGTCCCCGGACTAGCGGGACTCATGAGCAGTTCTTC
TRBD2,TRBV2,TRBJ2-3,NA,CASSEGLGGGLSTDTQYF,TGTGCCAGCAGTGAAGGCTTGGGCGGGGGGTTGAGCACAGATACGCAGTATTTT
NA,TRBV5-1,TRBJ1-3,NA,CASSFGAGPGNTIYF,TGCGCCAGCAGCTTCGGGGCGGGCCCTGGAAACACCATATATTTT
NA,TRBV5-1,TRBJ1-1,NA,CASSGGWATGTEAFF,TGCGCCAGCAGCGGGGGCTGGGCAACGGGCACTGAAGCTTTCTTT
NA,TRBV7-2,TRBJ2-5,NA,CASSLERKELGTQYF,TGTGCCAGCAGCTTAGAAAGGAAAGAACTCGGGACCCAGTACTTC
TRBD1,TRBV28,TRBJ2-7,NA,CASSPGTGPDEQYF,TGTGCCAGCAGTCCCGGGACAGGTCCTGACGAGCAGTACTTC
TRBD2,TRBV5-4,TRBJ2-7,NA,CASSSSSGRYEQYF,TGTGCCAGCAGCTCTTCTAGCGGGAGATACGAGCAGTACTTC
NA,TRBV6-6,TRBJ2-1,NA,CASIHSSYNEQFF,TGTGCCAGCATTCATTCCTCCTACAATGAGCAGTTCTTC
TRBD1,TRBV6-1,TRBJ2-7,NA,CASSPTGQGAYEQYF,TGTGCCAGCTCCCCGACGGGACAGGGGGCCTACGAGCAGTACTTC
NA,TRBV2,TRBJ1-5,once,CASRVYGGHQPQHF,TGTGCCAGCAGGGTGTATGGGGGCCATCAGCCCCAGCATTTT
TRBD1,TRBV6-5,TRBJ2-7,NA,CASRSQGAYEQYF,TGTGCCAGCAGGTCACAGGGGGCGTACGAGCAGTACTTC
TRBD1,TRBV11-2,TRBJ1-1,NA,CASSFGTENTEAFF,TGTGCCAGCAGTTTCGGGACAGAAAACACTGAAGCTTTCTTT
NA,TRBV6-5,TRBJ2-5,NA,CASSYGWLETQYF,TGTGCCAGCAGTTACGGCTGGTTAGAGACCCAGTACTTC
NA,TRBV29-1,TRBJ2-3,NA,CSVVGGQVADTQYF,TGCAGCGTTGTCGGTGGGCAGGTCGCAGATACGCAGTATTTT
TRBD2,TRBV28,TRBJ2-3,NA,CASSLPLAGGPLDF,TGTGCCAGCAGTTTGCCGCTAGCGGGAGGGCCCTTAGATTTT
TRBD1,TRBV18,TRBJ2-7,NA,CASSLRGQGDLEQYF,TGTGCCAGCTCACTACGAGGGCAGGGGGACCTCGAGCAGTACTTC
NA,TRBV28,TRBJ2-7,few,CASSLWGDIYEQYF,TGTGCCAGCAGTTTATGGGGGGACATTTACGAGCAGTACTTC
NA,TRBV30,TRBJ2-3,NA,CAGYGRAGTDTQYF,TGTGCCGGATACGGGAGAGCTGGCACAGATACGCAGTATTTT
NA,TRBV30,TRBJ1-6,few,CAWSLSGDNSPLHF,TGTGCCTGGAGTTTATCGGGGGATAATTCACCCCTCCACTTT
NA,TRBV11-2,TRBJ2-7,NA,CASSRRVYEQYF,TGTGCCAGCAGCCGCCGAGTTTACGAGCAGTACTTC
NA,TRBV6-1,TRBJ2-3,NA,CASKWRGTDTQYF,TGTGCCAGCAAGTGGCGGGGCACAGATACGCAGTATTTT
TRBD2,TRBV4-1,TRBJ2-1,NA,CASSQDGTSGGTGEQFF,TGCGCCAGCAGCCAAGATGGGACTAGCGGGGGGACGGGTGAGCAGTTCTTC
NA,TRBV29-1,TRBJ2-1,NA,CSVEATGDYNEQFF,TGCAGCGTTGAGGCCACAGGAGACTACAATGAGCAGTTCTTC